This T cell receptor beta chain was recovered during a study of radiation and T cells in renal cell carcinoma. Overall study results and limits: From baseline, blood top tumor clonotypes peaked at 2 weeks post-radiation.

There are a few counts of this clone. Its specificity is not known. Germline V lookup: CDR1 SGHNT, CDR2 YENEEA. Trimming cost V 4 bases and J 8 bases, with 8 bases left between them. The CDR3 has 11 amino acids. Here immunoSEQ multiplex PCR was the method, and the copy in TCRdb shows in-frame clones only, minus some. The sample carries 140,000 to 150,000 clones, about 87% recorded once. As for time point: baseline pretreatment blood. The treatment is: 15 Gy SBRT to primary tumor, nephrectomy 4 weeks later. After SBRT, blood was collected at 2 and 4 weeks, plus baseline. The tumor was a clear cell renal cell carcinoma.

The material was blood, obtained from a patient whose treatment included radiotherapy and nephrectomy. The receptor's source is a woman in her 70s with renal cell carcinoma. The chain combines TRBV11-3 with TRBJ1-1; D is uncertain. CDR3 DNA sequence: TGTGCCAGCAGCTCCCAGCGAGAAGCTTTCTTT. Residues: CASSSQREAFF.